One sample yielded the 2 T cell receptor beta chains listed below, sequenced in a study of blood T cell repertoires in COVID-19. The repertoire was sequenced with immunoSEQ multiplex PCR; TCRdb's copy has only in-frame clones and lacks some. The sample comprises around 150,000 clones, around nine tenths of which are singletons, and over 9% rests with the top ten. Sequenced: peripheral blood. These receptor sequences come from a woman in her 70s with COVID-19, enrolled during active disease.

This sequence joins TRBV6-4 and TRBJ2-3, with a possible D match to TRBD2 (6 bases). Germline CDR1 is MRHNA and CDR2 is SNTAGT. The CDR3 loop spans 15 amino acids. V lost 3 bases to trimming and J lost 5 bases, with 15 bases between them. CDR3 loop: CASSEEGRTLDTQYF. In nucleotides, the CDR3 is TGTGCCAGCAGTGAGGAGGGTCGGACTCTAGATACGCAGTATTTT.

The chain uses TRBV7-8 and TRBJ1-2; D is undetermined. This CDR3 has 16 residues. Germline V CDR1 and CDR2: SGHVS, FQNEAQ. V lost 4 bases to trimming and J lost 3 bases, with 18 bases between them. The CDR3 bases are TGTGCCAGCAGCTCCCTCGGGAGGGTGGAGCACTATGGCTACACCTTC. Residues: CASSSLGRVEHYGYTF.